The clone carrying this T cell receptor beta chain was recorded only once. The protocol was immunoSEQ multiplex PCR, while the TCRdb copy is restricted to in-frame clones and leaves out a portion. The table has 450,000 or so clones, about 87% seen once. V dropped 6 bases and J dropped 4; count of bases not matched to a gene: 7. The CDR3 has 14 residues. Germline CDR1 KGHSH, CDR2 LQKENI. These data are taken from a study of blood T cell repertoires in COVID-19. Study context: Collection of acute and convalescent COVID-19 samples took place in the United States, Italy and Spain. Nucleic acid was either cDNA or gDNA, and it came from T cells, B-cell-depleted T cells, or PBMCs.

The clonotype was recovered from a young man with COVID-19, enrolled during active disease. Source material: peripheral blood. The chain joins TRBV18 to TRBJ2-7, with TRBD1 identical over 9 bases. CDR3 protein: CASSFSGTGYEQYF. DNA of the CDR3: TGTGCCAGCTCCTTCTCAGGGACAGGGTACGAGCAGTACTTC.